One and the same sample provided the 29 T cell receptor beta chains below, sequenced in a study of blood T cell repertoires in COVID-19. Sequenced by immunoSEQ multiplex PCR; TCRdb stores in-frame clones only, minus some. This table holds some 260,000 clones, approximately 84% found once. The specimen was PBMCs or T cells enriched from blood (not recorded which). The receptors were sampled from a man aged 35 to 55 who had recovered from COVID-19.

This chain joins TRBV18 and TRBJ2-7, with 11 bases identical to TRBD1. CDR3 length: 15 amino acids. V was clipped by 6 bases and J by 4 bases; unmatched bases: 8. Germline-derived CDR1 and CDR2 are KGHSH and LQKENI. This CDR3 reads CASSLGQGAGYEQYF. For the CDR3, the DNA is TGTGCCAGCTCCCTTGGACAGGGGGCCGGGTACGAGCAGTACTTC.

This clone was observed a few times. Other nucleotide sequences in the sample specify the same CDR3. The chain carries TRBV7-2 and TRBJ1-5; D uncertain. The germline V gene has CDR1 SGHTA and CDR2 FQGNSA. Trimming removed 1 base at V and 7 bases at J, with 11 bases between. CDR3 length: 14 residues. As DNA, the CDR3 is TGTGCCAGCAGCTTAGGGGGAGGGTCCCAGCCCCAGCATTTT. Encoded protein: CASSLGGGSQPQHF.

The chain carries TRBV5-6 and TRBJ1-2; TRBD1 agrees at 7 bases. Looked up from germline, CDR1 is SGHDT and CDR2 is YYEEEE. This CDR3 spans 12 amino acids. V dropped 6 bases and J dropped 7; count of bases not matched to a gene: 6. In nucleotides, the CDR3 is TGTGCCAGCACCGGGACAGTAGGTGGCTACACCTTC. Its protein product is CASTGTVGGYTF.

The chain carries TRBV5-1 and TRBJ2-5; D gene unclear. The V gene lost 0 bases and the J gene lost 7 bases, with 13 bases spanning the gap. The CDR3 is 14 residues long. Per the germline V gene, CDR1 is SGHRS and CDR2 is YFSETQ. The CDR3 sequence is CASSLEAFPGTQYF. The CDR3 bases are TGCGCCAGCAGCTTGGAGGCTTTCCCGGGGACCCAGTACTTC.

The chain joins TRBV4-1 to TRBJ2-3, with D possibly matching TRBD1 (5 bases). The CDR3 has 14 amino acids. In germline, CDR1 is MGHRA, CDR2 YSYEKL. Trimming took off 6 bases at V and 1 base at J, with 11 bases between the two ends. CDR3 sequence: CASRSGSGTDTQYF. The CDR3 DNA sequence: TGCGCCAGCAGATCAGGGTCTGGCACAGATACGCAGTATTTT.

The chain joins TRBV5-1 to TRBJ2-5; the match to TRBD1 covers 8 bases. Germline CDR1 SGHRS, CDR2 YFSETQ. After removal of 7 bases from V and 9 bases from J, the junction contained 17 bases not matched to a gene. This CDR3 has 15 amino acids. Here the CDR3 DNA reads TGCGCCAGCGGGCCGGGACAGGAGTCGGTCGGGGCCCAGTACTTC. This encodes CASGPGQESVGAQYF.

The chain recombines TRBV12-3 or TRBV12-4 with TRBJ1-1, with a tentative D call TRBD1 (5 bases). The CDR3 has 12 amino acids. Trimming removed 8 bases from V and 5 bases from J, with 12 bases in between. Here the CDR3 DNA reads TGTGCCAGCGGGGGGGGACGTACTGAAGCTTTCTTT. It encodes CASGGGRTEAFF.

Of note for this clone: Other DNA sequences in the sample encode the same CDR3. This sequence joins TRBV4-2 and TRBJ2-1, with a weak D call TRBD1 (5 bases). The germline CDR1 and CDR2 sequences are LGHNA and YNFKEQ. This CDR3 is 15 amino acids long. V was shortened by 1 base and J by 8 bases, with 15 bases between the two germline ends. CDR3 nucleotides: TGTGCCAGCAGCCAAGTTGGGGCGGCAAGGTATGAGCAGTTCTTC. This encodes CASSQVGAARYEQFF.

The chain links TRBV27 to TRBJ1-4; no definite D call. Deletions cut 5 bases from V and 0 bases from J, with 4 bases between. The CDR3 has 13 amino acids. The germline CDR1 and CDR2 sequences are MNHEY and SMNVEV (reference sequence). This chain's CDR3 is CASSPSTNEKLFF. CDR3 DNA sequence: TGTGCCAGCAGTCCGTCAACTAATGAAAAACTGTTTTTT.

The table lists this clone with a few counts. The gene calls are TRBV5-6 and TRBJ1-2; the D gene is possibly TRBD1 (5 bases). The CDR3 runs 15 residues. V gave up 4 bases and J gave up 7 bases, with 20 bases separating them. The germline CDR1 and CDR2 sequences are SGHDT and YYEEEE. The CDR3 DNA is TGTGCCAGCAGCCCAGGGTCCTTCTTCACTGTTGGCTACACCTTC. This sequence encodes CASSPGSFFTVGYTF.

The V call is TRBV15, the J call TRBJ2-5; tentative D call: TRBD2 (5 bases). Per the germline V gene, CDR1 is LNHNV and CDR2 is YYDKDF (reference sequence). The CDR3 sequence is 14 residues long. The V and J ends lost 7 bases and 4 bases respectively, with 16 bases between them. The CDR3 here is CATKPSAGLETQYF. Here the CDR3 DNA reads TGTGCCACCAAACCGAGCGCGGGCCTAGAGACCCAGTACTTC.

The chain carries TRBV21-1 and TRBJ1-6; the table calls TRBD1, which could not be checked here. TRBV21-1 is flagged as a pseudogene. The CDR3 has 20 amino acids. CDR3 protein: CASSKGLRGQASSYNSPLHF. The CDR3 DNA reads TGTGCCAGCAGCAAAGGACTTCGCGGACAGGCTAGCTCCTATAATTCACCCCTCCACTTT.

The V and J genes are TRBV6-6 and TRBJ1-3, with a possible D match to TRBD1 (5 bases). The V gene's germline CDR1 is MNHNY and CDR2 SVGAGI (reference sequence). Trimming removed 5 bases at V and 0 bases at J, with 17 bases between. The CDR3 runs 17 residues. CDR3 coding DNA: TGTGCCAGCAGTCAGGGCGGGCCTTTCCCCTCTGGAAACACCATATATTTT. Protein product: CASSQGGPFPSGNTIYF.

The chain uses TRBV7-2 and TRBJ2-2; no clear D gene. Trimming stripped 5 bases from V and 6 bases from J, with 10 bases between. The V gene's germline CDR1 is SGHTA and CDR2 FQGNSA. The CDR3 is made up of 13 amino acids. CDR3 nucleotides: TGTGCCAGCAGCACAGTCCGATCCGGGGAGCTGTTTTTT. It specifies CASSTVRSGELFF.

This chain connects TRBV4-3 to TRBJ1-2; 7 bases line up with TRBD1. The V segment lost 0 bases and the J segment 6 bases; nucleotides outside the gene matches: 1. Germline CDR1 reads LGHNA; CDR2 reads YSLEER. CDR3 length: 13 residues. In DNA form, the CDR3 reads TGCGCCAGCAGCCAAGAGACAGGGAATGGCTACACCTTC. The encoded protein is CASSQETGNGYTF.

The chain joins TRBV7-9 to TRBJ1-5, with D perhaps TRBD1 (5 bases). Per the germline V gene, CDR1 is SEHNR and CDR2 is FQNEAQ (reference sequence). The CDR3 consists of 17 residues. V shed 2 bases and J shed 1 base, with 15 bases lying between them. CDR3 loop: CASSLTLQASSNQPQHF. Here the CDR3 DNA reads TGTGCCAGCAGCTTAACCCTACAGGCTTCGAGCAATCAGCCCCAGCATTTT. Using reference TRBV7-9 and TRBJ1-5 for the parts outside the CDR3, the full variable domain is DTGVSQNPRHKITKRGQNVTFRCDPISEHNRLYWYRQTLGQGPEFLTYFQNEAQLEKSRLLSDRFSAERPKGSFSTLEIQRTEQGDSAMYLCASSLTLQASSNQPQHFGDGTRLSIL.

The J gene is TRBJ2-7, the V gene TRBV18, with D maybe TRBD1 (6 bases). The ends were cut back, 3 bases at V and 4 bases at J, with 16 bases in the middle. This CDR3 is 15 amino acids long. Germline CDR1 KGHSH, CDR2 LQKENI. CDR3 in amino acids: CASSPQGDNPYEQYF. The CDR3 nucleotides read TGTGCCAGCTCACCTCAAGGGGACAACCCTTACGAGCAGTACTTC.

The J gene is TRBJ2-7, the V gene TRBV6-5, with D perhaps matching TRBD2 (6 bases). The CDR3 sequence is 13 residues long. The V end lost 7 bases, the J end lost 1 base, and 11 bases lay between the germline ends. The germline gives CDR1 MNHEY, CDR2 SVGAGI. CDR3 DNA sequence: TGTGCCAGCACAGCGGGCGCTTCCTACGAGCAGTACTTC. Translation: CASTAGASYEQYF.

This chain links TRBV5-1 with TRBJ2-1; D is perhaps TRBD2 (5 bases). Trimming cost V 4 bases and J 0 bases, with 14 bases left between them. The CDR3 extends over 16 amino acids. CDR1 is SGHRS and CDR2 is YFSETQ in the germline V gene. CDR3 bases: TGCGCCAGCAGCCCATCGGGGATGAGCTCCTACAATGAGCAGTTCTTC. Amino acids: CASSPSGMSSYNEQFF.

This sequence joins TRBV7-9 and TRBJ1-4, with D perhaps TRBD1 (5 bases). Germline lookup yields CDR1 SEHNR and CDR2 FQNEAQ (reference sequence). This CDR3 is 15 amino acids long. Trimming removed 0 bases from V and 10 bases from J, with 15 bases in between. CDR3 DNA sequence: TGTGCCAGCAGCTTAGCGTCTTGGGGGGATGGAAAACTGTTTTTT. It yields the protein CASSLASWGDGKLFF.

The chain recombines TRBV6-2 or TRBV6-3 with TRBJ2-5; TRBD1 agrees at 10 bases. Germline CDR1 is MNHEY and CDR2 is SVGEGT. The ends lost 5 bases at V and 7 bases at J; junction bases unmatched: 13. The CDR3 runs to 16 residues. This CDR3 reads CASSDRGLSGKRTQYF. In DNA form, the CDR3 reads TGTGCCAGCAGTGACAGGGGGCTGTCCGGTAAGAGGACCCAGTACTTC.

The V and J genes are TRBV28 and TRBJ2-5; D gene uncertain. In germline, CDR1 is MDHEN, CDR2 SYDVKM. V was cut by 5 bases and J by 1 base, with 11 bases left in between. The CDR3 is 14 residues long. CDR3 bases: TGTGCCAGCAGTCCCCAGATGTTCCAAGAGACCCAGTACTTC. This encodes CASSPQMFQETQYF.

The chain recombines TRBV10-2 with TRBJ2-7; TRBD1 matches at 9 bases. Per the germline V gene, CDR1 is WSHSY and CDR2 is SAAADI. The CDR3 runs 14 residues. J lost 3 bases, V lost 5 bases, and 5 bases had no gene match. The CDR3 loop is CASSSQGALYEQYF. CDR3 sequence (DNA): TGCGCCAGCAGTTCACAGGGGGCACTCTACGAGCAGTACTTC.

In this sample, this clone turned up once. The gene calls are TRBV30 and TRBJ2-7; 7 positions match TRBD1. J gave up 2 bases and V 4 bases, and 11 bases lay outside the gene matches. The CDR3 length is 15 residues. Per the germline V gene, CDR1 is GTSNPN and CDR2 is SVGIG (reference sequence). The CDR3 DNA is TGTGCCTGGAAACCCGACAGGGAGCCACCCTACGAGCAGTACTTC. Translated: CAWKPDREPPYEQYF.

The chain has TRBV18 and TRBJ2-2; D uncertain. The germline CDR1 and CDR2 sequences are KGHSH and LQKENI. This CDR3 spans 18 amino acids. The germline V and J ends were trimmed by 4 bases and 0 bases, with 18 bases remaining between them. The CDR3 DNA reads as TGTGCCAGCTCACGAAACCAGTTAGACAACACGAACACCGGGGAGCTGTTTTTT. This sequence encodes CASSRNQLDNTNTGELFF.

The DNA for the CDR3 is TGTGCCAGCAGCCCCGGGGTGGGGAATGAGCAGTTCTTC. This encodes CASSPGVGNEQFF. This chain uses TRBV7-9 with TRBJ2-1, with D tentatively TRBD2 (5 bases). The CDR3 is made up of 13 amino acids. V was cut by 5 bases and J by 7 bases, with 12 bases left in between. Germline V gene sequence: CDR1 SEHNR, CDR2 FQNEAQ (reference sequence).

The V gene is TRBV24-1, the J gene TRBJ2-1, with D perhaps matching TRBD2 (5 bases). The V gene's germline CDR1 is KGHDR and CDR2 SFDVKD. V gave up 3 bases and J gave up 3 bases, with 14 bases separating them. The CDR3 has 16 amino acids. The CDR3 nucleotides are TGTGCCACCAGTGATCCCTACGGAGGAGTCTACAATGAGCAGTTCTTC. As protein: CATSDPYGGVYNEQFF.

The chain employs TRBV27 and TRBJ1-5; no definite D call. The V and J ends lost 6 bases and 2 bases respectively, with 14 bases between them. The CDR3 runs to 15 residues. Looked up from germline, CDR1 is MNHEY and CDR2 is SMNVEV (reference sequence). CDR3 bases: TGTGCCAGCAGCCCCCGCGGGGTCGGCAATCAGCCCCAGCATTTT. Translating it yields CASSPRGVGNQPQHF.

The chain combines TRBV18 with TRBJ1-6, with TRBD1 as a possible D gene (6 bases). Germline CDR1 is KGHSH and CDR2 is LQKENI. This CDR3 has 13 amino acids. Trimming took 2 bases from V and 14 from J, leaving 13 bases between them. The CDR3 is CASSPADRIALHF. CDR3 nucleotides: TGTGCCAGCTCACCAGCAGACAGGATCGCCCTCCACTTT. The full variable domain, its missing parts supplied by reference TRBV18 and TRBJ1-6, is NAGVMQNPRHLVRRRGQEARLRCSPMKGHSHVYWYRQLPEEGLKFMVYLQKENIIDESGMPKERFSAEFPKEGPSILRIQQVVRGDSAAYFCASSPADRIALHFGNGTRLTVT.